This T cell receptor beta chain was found in a study of shared clonotypes between healthy human individuals. With 0 bases removed from V and 14 bases from J, the gap between germline ends came to 7 bases. Germline values: CDR1 DFQATT, CDR2 SNEGSKA (reference sequence). The CDR3 is made up of 10 amino acids. Clones were read by immunoSEQ multiplex PCR, and TCRdb kept only the in-frame ones, dropping some. This table holds approximately 2.5 million clones, over 85% found once. The TCR was taken from a man between 18 and 29 years old in good health. Some clones in this sample may be carry-over from other donors' samples. Source material: naive CD4+ T cells from PBMCs. Subset reported: CD45RA+ positively selected. This rearrangement joins TRBV20-1 to TRBJ1-4; D uncertain. The CDR3: CSARETDLFF. The CDR3, as DNA: TGCAGTGCTAGAGAGACCGACCTGTTTTTT.